In its sample, the clone carrying this T cell receptor beta chain was seen a few times. CDR1 and CDR2 (germline): SGHDT, YYEEEE. The CDR3 runs to 16 residues. The V and J ends lost 2 bases and 1 base respectively, with 13 bases between them. This sample stems from a study of T cells in Graves' hyperthyroidism and ophthalmopathy. At the level of the study: The blood sample was taken at first diagnosis, before treatment began.

With duration under 3 months, ophthalmopathy was active: Clinical Activity Score at least 3, NOSPECS at least 4. RNA transcripts yielded amplified TCR beta CDR3 regions. Primed by the HTBI set, a first-round RT-PCR was run on the TCR CDR3. TCRdb passed the multiplex PCR reads through MiXCR, listing each CDR3 protein once. The sample yields over 500,000 distinct CDR3 sequences, roughly 16% seen once. This sequence joins TRBV5-6 and TRBJ2-4; D is ambiguous. The sequenced sample was blood. The TCR comes from a woman aged 25 to 39 with Graves' ophthalmopathy. CDR3 bases: TGTGCCAGCAGCTTTTCCGGCCCCGAGGCCAAAAACATTCAGTACTTC. It codes for CASSFSGPEAKNIQYF.